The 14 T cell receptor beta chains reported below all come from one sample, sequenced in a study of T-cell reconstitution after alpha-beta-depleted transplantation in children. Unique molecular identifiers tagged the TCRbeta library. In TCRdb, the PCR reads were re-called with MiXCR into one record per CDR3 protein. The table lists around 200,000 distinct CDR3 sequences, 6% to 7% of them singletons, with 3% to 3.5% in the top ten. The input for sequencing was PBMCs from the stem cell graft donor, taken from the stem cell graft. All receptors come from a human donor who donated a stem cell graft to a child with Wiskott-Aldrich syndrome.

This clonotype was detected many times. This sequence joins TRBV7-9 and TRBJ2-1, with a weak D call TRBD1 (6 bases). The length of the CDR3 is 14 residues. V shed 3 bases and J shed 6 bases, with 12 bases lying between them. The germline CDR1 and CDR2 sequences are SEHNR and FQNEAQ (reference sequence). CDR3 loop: CASSFGQRTNEQFF. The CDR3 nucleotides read TGTGCCAGCAGCTTCGGACAGCGGACCAATGAGCAGTTCTTC. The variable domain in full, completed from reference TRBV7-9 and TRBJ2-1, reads DTGVSQNPRHKITKRGQNVTFRCDPISEHNRLYWYRQTLGQGPEFLTYFQNEAQLEKSRLLSDRFSAERPKGSFSTLEIQRTEQGDSAMYLCASSFGQRTNEQFFGPGTRLTVL.

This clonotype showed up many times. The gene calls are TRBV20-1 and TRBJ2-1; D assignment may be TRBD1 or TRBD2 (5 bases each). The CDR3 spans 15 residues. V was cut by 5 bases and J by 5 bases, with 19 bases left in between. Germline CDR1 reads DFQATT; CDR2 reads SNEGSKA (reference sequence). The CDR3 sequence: CSAVRPGRANNEQFF. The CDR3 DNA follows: TGCAGTGCTGTTCGACCGGGACGCGCAAACAATGAGCAGTTCTTC.

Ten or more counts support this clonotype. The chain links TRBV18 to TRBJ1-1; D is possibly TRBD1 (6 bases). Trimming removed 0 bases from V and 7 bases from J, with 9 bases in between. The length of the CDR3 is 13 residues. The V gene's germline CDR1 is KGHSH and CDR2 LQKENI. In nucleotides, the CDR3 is TGTGCCAGCTCACCACCGGTCAGGGGTGAAGCTTTCTTT. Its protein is CASSPPVRGEAFF.

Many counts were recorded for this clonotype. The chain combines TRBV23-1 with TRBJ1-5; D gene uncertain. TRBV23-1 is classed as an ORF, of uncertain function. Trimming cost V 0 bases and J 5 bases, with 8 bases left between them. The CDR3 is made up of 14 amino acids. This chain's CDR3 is CASSQSRVHQPQHF. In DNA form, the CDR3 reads TGCGCCAGCAGTCAATCGAGGGTGCATCAGCCCCAGCATTTT.

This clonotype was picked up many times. The CDR3: CASSPRTSGRVEETQYF. The CDR3 nucleotides are TGTGCCAGCAGCCCGAGGACTAGCGGGAGGGTAGAAGAGACCCAGTACTTC. The chain joins TRBV3-1 to TRBJ2-5, with TRBD2 identical over 15 bases. V lost 4 bases and J lost 3; bases outside the gene matches: 6. This CDR3 is 17 amino acids long. Germline V gene sequence: CDR1 LGHDT, CDR2 YNNKEL (reference sequence).

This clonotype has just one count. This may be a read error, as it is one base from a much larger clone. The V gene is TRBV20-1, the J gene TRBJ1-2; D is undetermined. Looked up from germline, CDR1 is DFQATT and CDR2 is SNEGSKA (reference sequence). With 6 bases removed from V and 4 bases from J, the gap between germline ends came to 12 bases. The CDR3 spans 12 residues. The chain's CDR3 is CSALYRTYGYTF. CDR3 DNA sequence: TGCAGTGCCCTGTACAGAACCTATGGCTACACCTTC.

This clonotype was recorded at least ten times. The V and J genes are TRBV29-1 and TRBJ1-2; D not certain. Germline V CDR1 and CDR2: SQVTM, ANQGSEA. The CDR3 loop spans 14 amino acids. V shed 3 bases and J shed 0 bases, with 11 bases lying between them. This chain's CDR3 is CSVEGRGTNYGYTF. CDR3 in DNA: TGCAGCGTTGAGGGGAGAGGGACTAACTATGGCTACACCTTC.

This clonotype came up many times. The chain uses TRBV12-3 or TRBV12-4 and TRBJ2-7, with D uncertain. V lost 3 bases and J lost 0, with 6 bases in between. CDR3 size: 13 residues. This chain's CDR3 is CASSFRPSYEQYF. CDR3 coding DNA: TGTGCCAGCAGTTTCAGACCCTCCTACGAGCAGTACTTC.

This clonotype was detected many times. The CDR3 nucleotides are TGTGCCACCGGGACGGATCTTAACTCTGGAAACACCATATATTTT. It yields the protein CATGTDLNSGNTIYF. The chain combines TRBV7-9 with TRBJ1-3; maybe TRBD1 (5 bases). Trimming took 10 bases from V and 0 from J, leaving 16 bases between them. CDR3 length equals 15 residues. Germline-derived CDR1 and CDR2 are SEHNR and FQNEAQ (reference sequence).

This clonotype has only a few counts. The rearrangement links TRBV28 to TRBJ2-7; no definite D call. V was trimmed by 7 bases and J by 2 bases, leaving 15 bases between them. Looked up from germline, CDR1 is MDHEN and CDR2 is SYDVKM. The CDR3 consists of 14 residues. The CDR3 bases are TGTGCCAGCACCTACCACTACCCCACCTACGAGCAGTACTTC. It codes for CASTYHYPTYEQYF.

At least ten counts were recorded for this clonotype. The CDR3 is CASSSIEGQGINQPQHF. The CDR3 nucleotides read TGTGCCAGCAGTTCCATAGAGGGACAGGGGATAAATCAGCCCCAGCATTTT. The rearrangement links TRBV6-5 to TRBJ1-5, with 10 bases matching TRBD1. This CDR3 is 17 amino acids long. Germline CDR1 MNHEY, CDR2 SVGAGI. The V segment lost 4 bases and the J segment 4 bases; nucleotides outside the gene matches: 10.

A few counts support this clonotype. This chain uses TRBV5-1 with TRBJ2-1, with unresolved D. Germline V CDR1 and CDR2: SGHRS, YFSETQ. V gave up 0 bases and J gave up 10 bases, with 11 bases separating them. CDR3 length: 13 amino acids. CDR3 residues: CASSLDKLEEQFF. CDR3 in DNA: TGCGCCAGCAGCTTGGATAAGTTGGAAGAGCAGTTCTTC.

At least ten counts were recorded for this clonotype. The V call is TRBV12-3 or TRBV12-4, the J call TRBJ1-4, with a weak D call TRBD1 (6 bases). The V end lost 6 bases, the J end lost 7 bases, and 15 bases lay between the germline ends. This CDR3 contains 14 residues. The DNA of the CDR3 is TGTGCCAGCAGCCCAGGGGAAGGAAGTGAAAAACTGTTTTTT. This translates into CASSPGEGSEKLFF.

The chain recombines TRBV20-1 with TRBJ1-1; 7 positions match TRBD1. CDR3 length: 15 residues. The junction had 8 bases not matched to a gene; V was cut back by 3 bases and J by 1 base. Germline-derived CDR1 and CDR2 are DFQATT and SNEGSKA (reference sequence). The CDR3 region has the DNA TGCAGTGCTAGCGATCCCGGGACAGCGAACACTGAAGCTTTCTTT. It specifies CSASDPGTANTEAFF.